These T cell receptor beta chains were read from a single sample in a study of blood T cell repertoires in COVID-19. Produced via immunoSEQ multiplex PCR; TCRdb's table is partial and in-frame only. This table has under 150,000 clones, approximately 80% appearing once. The material sequenced was peripheral blood. All receptors come from a woman aged 40-49 years with acute or convalescent COVID-19. Each CDR3 is given with its conserved first and last residue. D genes are given only for firm matches. Clone size is not always given. Where it is, it says once, few, many or a class for expanded clones.

>.|TRBJ1-3|TRBD1|TRBV28
CASSLPDRVGNTIYF
TGTGCCAGCAGTTTACCGGACAGGGTTGGAAACACCATATATTTT
>few|TRBJ2-7|.|TRBV7-9
CASSLQGSPYEQYF
TGTGCCAGCAGCTTACAGGGGTCCCCCTACGAGCAGTACTTC
>.|TRBJ2-3|.|TRBV11-2
CASSRDFSTDTQYF
TGTGCCAGCAGCCGGGACTTTAGCACAGATACGCAGTATTTT
>few|TRBJ2-5|TRBD2|TRBV9
CASSVGGSGGLQETQYF
TGTGCCAGCAGCGTAGGTGGTAGCGGGGGCCTTCAAGAGACCCAGTACTTC
>.|TRBJ2-3|.|TRBV19
CASSIWGPGTDTQYF
TGTGCCAGTAGTATCTGGGGCCCAGGCACAGATACGCAGTATTTT
>.|TRBJ1-1|.|TRBV12-3/TRBV12-4
CASSPLMNTEAFF
TGTGCCAGCAGTCCTCTTATGAACACTGAAGCTTTCTTT
>.|TRBJ1-2|.|TRBV23-1
CASSTGPGWESGYTF
TGCGCCAGCAGTACTGGTCCGGGGTGGGAGAGTGGCTACACCTTC
>.|TRBJ1-5|TRBD1|TRBV2
CASSPDRGNQPQHF
TGTGCCAGCAGTCCGGACAGGGGCAATCAGCCCCAGCATTTT
>.|TRBJ1-4|TRBD1|TRBV6-5
CASSYNRGATNEKLFF
TGTGCCAGCAGTTACAACAGGGGGGCAACTAATGAAAAACTGTTTTTT
>.|TRBJ2-3|TRBD2|TRBV3-1/TRBV3-2
CASSQELAGGRDTQYF
TGTGCCAGCAGCCAAGAACTAGCGGGGGGGCGCGATACGCAGTATTTT
>.|TRBJ1-6|TRBD1|TRBV11-3
CASSLLSEGDRGDSPLHF
TGTGCCAGCAGCTTATTAAGCGAGGGGGACAGGGGGGACTCACCCCTCCACTTT
>.|TRBJ2-3|TRBD2|TRBV5-1
CASSSSGTTRTDTQYF
TGCGCCAGCAGCTCTTCCGGGACTACCAGAACAGATACGCAGTATTTT
>few|TRBJ2-5|.|TRBV6-5
CASSYSTALGETQYF
TGTGCCAGCAGTTACTCAACAGCCCTGGGAGAGACCCAGTACTTC
>.|TRBJ2-2|TRBD1|TRBV9
CASSAPGQGNTGELFF
TGTGCCAGCAGCGCTCCGGGACAGGGGAATACCGGGGAGCTGTTTTTT
>.|TRBJ1-1|.|TRBV7-3
CASSLSGGKNTEAFF
TGTGCCAGCAGCTTATCGGGGGGGAAGAACACTGAAGCTTTCTTT